Listed here are 12 T cell receptor beta chains from one sample, sequenced in a study of T cells after posttransplantation cyclophosphamide (dated by TCRdb to 2016 to 2017). The sample's treatment or condition label, decoded: high-dose cyclophosphamide on days +3 and +4 as single-agent GVHD prophylaxis. Patients in the PTCy group got busulfan and fludarabine conditioning, a marrow graft from a related or unrelated donor, and cyclophosphamide on days +3 and +4. Libraries were made using the immunoSEQ multiplex PCR assay. The clones in this table, taken by TCRdb from immuneACCESS, are in-frame only. Not every clone is retained; where verified, under half of the shortfall comes from an unresolved V gene, and the cause of the rest is unknown. This sample has fewer than 1,000 clones in the table, none counted a single time. The ten largest make up about a quarter of the sample. The sample here was PBMCs, taken after allogeneic stem cell transplant with posttransplant cyclophosphamide. These receptors all come from a male patient aged 25-45 years who received an allogeneic stem cell transplant from a related donor, was CMV-positive, and had no GVHD. After a transplant, not all T cells may be the patient's own; some may come from the graft donor.

This clone is labeled large. The rearrangement links TRBV19 to TRBJ2-7, with D possibly TRBD1 on 6 matching bases. With 4 bases removed from V and 3 bases from J, the gap between germline ends came to 16 bases. Germline loops: CDR1 LNHDA, CDR2 SQIVND (reference sequence). The CDR3 totals 15 residues. The CDR3 protein is CASSTLFGQYYEQYF. The DNA for the CDR3 is TGTGCCAGTAGTACCCTATTCGGACAGTACTACGAGCAGTACTTC.

By share, this clone ranks as medium-sized. The chain uses TRBV6-2 or TRBV6-3 and TRBJ1-2, with 8 bases matching TRBD1. This CDR3 spans 14 amino acids. Germline lookup yields CDR1 MNHEY and CDR2 SVGEGT. Trimming removed 5 bases from V and 4 bases from J; junction bases left unmatched: 6. CDR3: CASSRQGTVYGYTF. The CDR3 nucleotides read TGTGCCAGCAGTCGACAGGGGACAGTCTATGGCTACACCTTC.

In this sample, this clone turned up many times. The gene calls are TRBV13 and TRBJ2-5, with TRBD1 as a possible D gene (5 bases). CDR1 and CDR2 from the germline V gene are PRHDT and FYEKMQ (reference sequence). The CDR3 has 14 amino acids. Deletions cut 5 bases from V and 2 bases from J, with 12 bases between. CDR3: CASSLRQLQETQYF. The CDR3 DNA is TGTGCCAGCAGCCTAAGACAGCTACAAGAGACCCAGTACTTC.

By share of the sample, this clone is medium-sized. This chain links TRBV18 with TRBJ2-7, with a tentative D call TRBD1 (6 bases). Trimming removed 6 bases at V and 2 bases at J, with 8 bases between. CDR1 KGHSH and CDR2 LQKENI come from the germline V gene. This CDR3 region has 12 residues. The CDR3 region has the DNA TGTGCCAGCTCCGAGGGGGCCTACGAGCAGTACTTC. This translates into CASSEGAYEQYF.

The CDR3 DNA reads TGTGCCAGCAGCTTAGCGCGCACTAGCGGGAGTCTTCGGCAAGAGACCCAGTACTTC. It specifies CASSLARTSGSLRQETQYF. The chain carries TRBV7-6 and TRBJ2-5; 11 bases line up with TRBD2. Losses at the gene ends were 0 bases for V and 2 bases for J; bases not matched to a gene: 11. Germline V lookup: CDR1 SGHVS, CDR2 FNYEAQ. The CDR3 sequence is 19 residues long.

This clone ranks as medium-sized. V usage is TRBV5-6 and J usage is TRBJ1-1; D is unclear. This CDR3 has 13 residues. CDR1 is SGHDT, CDR2 YYEEEE, per germline. V dropped 0 bases and J dropped 3 bases, with 6 bases sitting between them. CDR3 amino acids: CASSLGPYTEAFF. The CDR3, as DNA: TGTGCCAGCAGCTTGGGGCCATACACTGAAGCTTTCTTT. Complete variable domain (other parts from reference TRBV5-6 and TRBJ1-1): DAGVTQSPTHLIKTRGQQVTLRCSPKSGHDTVSWYQQALGQGPQFIFQYYEEEERQRGNFPDRFSGHQFPNYSSELNVNALLLGDSALYLCASSLGPYTEAFFGQGTRLTVV.

By share, this clone ranks as medium-sized (0.01 to 0.1%). V gene TRBV5-5 combines with J gene TRBJ2-3, with D tentatively TRBD1 (7 bases). Deletions cut 4 bases from V and 9 bases from J, with 9 bases between. Looked up from germline, CDR1 is SGHKS and CDR2 is YYEKEE (reference sequence). This CDR3 spans 11 amino acids. CDR3 nucleotides: TGTGCCAGCAGCCAGGGGGGCACGCAGTATTTT. It is translated as CASSQGGTQYF.

This clone is termed medium-sized. The CDR3 DNA follows: TGTGCCAGCAGTTTACAGCGGGAGTTTATAGATACGCAGTATTTT. Amino acids: CASSLQREFIDTQYF. The chain is built from TRBV28 and TRBJ2-3; the match to TRBD2 covers 8 bases. CDR3 size: 15 residues. The junction had 6 bases not matched to a gene; V was cut back by 2 bases and J by 5 bases. The V gene's germline CDR1 is MDHEN and CDR2 SYDVKM.

This clone is termed medium-sized. The gene calls are TRBV2 and TRBJ2-1, with 9 bases identical to TRBD2. The CDR3 sequence is 15 residues long. V lost 5 bases to trimming and J lost 3 bases; unmatched junction nucleotides: 5. Looked up from germline, CDR1 is SNHLY and CDR2 is FYNNEI. The CDR3 loop is CASSPGTSSYNEQFF. CDR3 nucleotides: TGTGCCAGCAGTCCCGGGACTAGCAGCTACAATGAGCAGTTCTTC.

The gene calls are TRBV5-6 and TRBJ1-2; D remains ambiguous. V dropped 0 bases and J dropped 6 bases, with 6 bases sitting between them. There are 12 residues in the CDR3. Germline V CDR1 and CDR2: SGHDT, YYEEEE. CDR3 amino acids: CASSLDLHGYTF. The DNA for the CDR3 is TGTGCCAGCAGCTTGGATCTCCATGGCTACACCTTC.

By sample fraction, this clone is medium-sized. This sequence joins TRBV2 and TRBJ1-5, with 7 bases that match TRBD1. Germline V CDR1 and CDR2: SNHLY, FYNNEI. The CDR3 runs 17 residues. V lost 2 bases and J lost 4; bases outside the gene matches: 11. CDR3 coding DNA: TGTGCCAGCAGTGAACAAACCGGGACAGCGACTAATCAGCCCCAGCATTTT. Its protein product is CASSEQTGTATNQPQHF. Complete variable domain (other parts from reference TRBV2 and TRBJ1-5): EPEVTQTPSHQVTQMGQEVILRCVPISNHLYFYWYRQILGQKVEFLVSFYNNEISEKSEIFDDQFSVERPDGSNFTLKIRSTKLEDSAMYFCASSEQTGTATNQPQHFGDGTRLSIL.

By proportion, this clone is medium-sized. The chain employs TRBV4-3 and TRBJ1-1; 8 bases are shared with TRBD1. Germline V gene sequence: CDR1 LGHNA, CDR2 YSLEER. Trimming removed 4 bases from V and 8 bases from J; junction bases left unmatched: 18. The CDR3 has 17 residues. CDR3 in DNA: TGCGCCAGCAGCCCCGGACAGGGAAAGTCGCAGGGACCGGAAGCTTTCTTT. Residues: CASSPGQGKSQGPEAFF.